By sample fraction, the clone carrying this T cell receptor beta chain is medium-sized. The record originates from a study of T cell repertoires in aging, cancer and after chemotherapy. Study at large: Patients with chronic lymphocytic leukemia were sampled before and after fludarabine- or bendamustine-based chemotherapy.

A mixed TRB-A/B primer pool amplified rearranged TRB by multiplex touch-down PCR. TCRdb used MiXCR to reprocess the multiplex PCR reads, holding one entry per CDR3 protein. The sample contains 6,500 to 9,500 distinct CDR3 sequences, around a quarter of which appear only once. Peripheral blood genomic DNA, not sorted cells or RNA, was the template. This clonotype was sampled from a human donor with a blood cancer. Sequencing was done on a sample of blood.

The CDR3 loop reads CASTATGGSGANVLTF. DNA of the CDR3: TGTGCCAGCACCGCAACAGGGGGCTCTGGGGCCAACGTCCTGACTTTC. The J gene is TRBJ2-6, the V gene TRBV6-5; 8 nucleotides agree with TRBD1. The V gene end was trimmed by 7 bases and the J gene end by 0 bases; junction bases not matched to a gene: 5. The CDR3 spans 16 residues. CDR1 is MNHEY, CDR2 SVGAGI, per germline.